These T cell receptor beta chains were read from a single sample in a study of shared clonotypes between healthy human individuals. The data were produced by immunoSEQ multiplex PCR, yet TCRdb's version contains in-frame clones alone and is incomplete. This table holds under 2,500,000 clones, approximately 96% found once. Material: naive CD4+ T cells sorted from blood. The origin of the receptors is a man aged 18 to 29 in good health. Both conserved end residues are part of each CDR3. A D gene is named only where the DNA matches it firmly.

>TRBV6-1|TRBJ2-5|TRBD1
CASSENQDRGRTQYF
TGTGCCAGCAGTGAAAACCAGGACAGGGGGCGAACCCAGTACTTC
>TRBV7-3|TRBJ1-5|.
CASSLMPDQPQHF
TGTGCCAGCAGCTTAATGCCAGATCAGCCCCAGCATTTT
>TRBV30|TRBJ2-7|TRBD1
CAYSGGMYEQYF
TGTGCCTACTCAGGGGGTATGTACGAGCAGTACTTC
>TRBV2|TRBJ1-4|TRBD1
CASSPWDRTTNEKLFF
TGTGCCAGCAGCCCTTGGGACAGAACAACTAATGAAAAACTGTTTTTT
>TRBV30|TRBJ2-5|.
CAWSGDLRLETQYF
TGTGCCTGGAGTGGGGACTTAAGACTAGAGACCCAGTACTTC
>TRBV7-3|TRBJ1-6|TRBD1
CASSLRQGNNSPLHF
TGTGCCAGCAGCTTACGACAGGGGAATAATTCACCCCTCCACTTT
>TRBV9|TRBJ2-1|.
CASSVLGLFYNEQFF
TGTGCCAGCAGCGTATTGGGACTTTTCTACAATGAGCAGTTCTTC
>TRBV11-2|TRBJ1-5|.
CASSADSSNQPQHF
TGTGCCAGCAGCGCGGACTCAAGCAATCAGCCCCAGCATTTT
>TRBV6-5|TRBJ2-7|TRBD2
CASRRGSSYEQYF
TGTGCCAGCAGGCGGGGGAGCTCCTACGAGCAGTACTTC
>TRBV4-1|TRBJ2-2|.
CASSQAGALDSIPGELFF
TGCGCCAGCAGCCAAGCTGGGGCGCTGGACTCTATCCCCGGGGAGCTGTTTTTT
>TRBV18|TRBJ2-7|TRBD1
CASSPEQGAGYEQYF
TGTGCCAGCTCACCGGAACAGGGGGCTGGCTACGAGCAGTACTTC
>TRBV6-5|TRBJ2-7|.
CASSAPGVSSYEQYF
TGTGCCAGCAGTGCGCCCGGGGTTTCCTCCTACGAGCAGTACTTC
>TRBV28|TRBJ2-7|.
CELTYEQYF
TGTGAACTCACCTACGAGCAGTACTTC
>TRBV9|TRBJ2-2|TRBD2
CASSPREGETGELFF
TGTGCCAGCAGCCCCCGGGAGGGGGAAACCGGGGAGCTGTTTTTT
>TRBV5-1|TRBJ1-1|.
CASTTEANTEAFF
TGCGCCAGCACCACGGAGGCCAACACTGAAGCTTTCTTT
>TRBV27|TRBJ1-2|.
CASSGSRDYGYTF
TGTGCCAGCAGTGGTTCGCGGGACTATGGCTACACCTTC
>TRBV29-1|TRBJ2-1|.
CSVVRGSSYNEQFF
TGCAGCGTTGTACGGGGGAGCTCCTACAATGAGCAGTTCTTC
>TRBV19|TRBJ2-3|.
CASSIQGKVKIWTDTQYF
TGTGCCAGTAGTATCCAGGGGAAGGTGAAGATATGGACAGATACGCAGTATTTT
>TRBV27|TRBJ1-2|.
CASSYRDTSNYGYTF
TGTGCCAGCAGTTACCGGGACACTTCTAACTATGGCTACACCTTC
>TRBV18|TRBJ1-3|.
CASSIHRQSSGNTIYF
TGTGCCAGCTCAATACACAGACAGTCCTCTGGAAACACCATATATTTT